This T cell receptor beta chain was sequenced for a study of shared clonotypes between healthy human individuals. General observations from the study: Large depth notwithstanding, sorted-subset sequencing proved incomplete by rarefaction. Clonotype sharing among donors, it was expected, would be affected by sequencing depth. In a handful of donors, about 5% of naive CD4 clonotypes appeared in common.

TCRdb's table, derived via immunoSEQ multiplex PCR, lists solely in-frame clones and lacks some. The table shows about 2.4 million clones, with over 85% occurring only once. Germline values: CDR1 SGHVS, CDR2 FNYEAQ. There are 14 residues in the CDR3. The V gene end was trimmed by 8 bases and the J gene end by 4 bases; junction bases not matched to a gene: 7. As to this clone: What it recognizes is unknown.

Sequenced: naive CD4+ T cells from PBMCs. Subset denoted: CD45RA+ positively selected. The receptor's source is a man between 18 and 29 years old in good health. Some clones in this sample may be carry-over from other donors' samples. The chain recombines TRBV7-6 with TRBJ2-2, with 7 bases aligning to TRBD2. The CDR3 DNA follows: TGTGCCAGCGAGCGGGATTCGGGCACCGGGGAGCTGTTTTTT. Amino acids: CASERDSGTGELFF.